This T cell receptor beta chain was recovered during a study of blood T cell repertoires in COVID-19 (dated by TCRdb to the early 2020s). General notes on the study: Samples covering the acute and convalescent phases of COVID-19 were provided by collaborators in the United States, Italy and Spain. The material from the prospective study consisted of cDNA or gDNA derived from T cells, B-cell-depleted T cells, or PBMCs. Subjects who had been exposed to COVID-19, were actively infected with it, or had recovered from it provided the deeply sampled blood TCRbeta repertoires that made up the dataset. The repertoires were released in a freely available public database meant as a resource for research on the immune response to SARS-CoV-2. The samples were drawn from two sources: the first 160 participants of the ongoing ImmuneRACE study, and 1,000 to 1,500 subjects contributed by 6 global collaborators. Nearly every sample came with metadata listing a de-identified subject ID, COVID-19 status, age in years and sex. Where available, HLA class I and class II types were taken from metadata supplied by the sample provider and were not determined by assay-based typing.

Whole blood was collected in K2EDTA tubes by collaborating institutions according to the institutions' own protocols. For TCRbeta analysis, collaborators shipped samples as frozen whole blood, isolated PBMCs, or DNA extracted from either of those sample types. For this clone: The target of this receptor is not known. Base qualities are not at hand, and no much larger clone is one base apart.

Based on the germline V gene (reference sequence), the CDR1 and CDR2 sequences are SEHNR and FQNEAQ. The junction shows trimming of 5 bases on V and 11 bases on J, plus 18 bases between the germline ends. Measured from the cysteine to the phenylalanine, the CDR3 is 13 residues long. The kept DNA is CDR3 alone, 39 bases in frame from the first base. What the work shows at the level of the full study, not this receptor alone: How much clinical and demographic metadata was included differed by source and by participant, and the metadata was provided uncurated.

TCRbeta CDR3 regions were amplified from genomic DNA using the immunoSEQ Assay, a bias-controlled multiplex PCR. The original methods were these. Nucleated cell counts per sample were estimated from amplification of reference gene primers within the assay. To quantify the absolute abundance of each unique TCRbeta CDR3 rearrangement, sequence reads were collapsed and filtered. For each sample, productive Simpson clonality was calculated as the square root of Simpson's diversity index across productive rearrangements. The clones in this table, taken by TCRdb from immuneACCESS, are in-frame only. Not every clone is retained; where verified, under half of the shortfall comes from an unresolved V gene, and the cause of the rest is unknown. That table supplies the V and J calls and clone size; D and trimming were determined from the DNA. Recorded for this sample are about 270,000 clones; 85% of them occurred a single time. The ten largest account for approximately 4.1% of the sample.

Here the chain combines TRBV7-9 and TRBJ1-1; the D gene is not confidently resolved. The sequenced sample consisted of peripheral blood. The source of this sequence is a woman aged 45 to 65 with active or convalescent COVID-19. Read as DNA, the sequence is TGTGCCAGCAGCCCACTTAACCGCGGTGGGGCTTTCTTT. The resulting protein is CASSPLNRGGAFF.